The T cell receptor beta chain under discussion was sequenced for a study of blood T cell repertoires in COVID-19. Across the whole study: The study drew acute and convalescent COVID-19 samples from the United States, Italy and Spain. The cDNA or gDNA used as material had been derived from T cells, B-cell-depleted T cells, or PBMCs.

The CDR3 consists of 15 residues. The V gene's germline CDR1 is SGHRS and CDR2 YFSETQ. V trimming: 4 bases; J trimming: 0 bases; junction bases outside the gene matches: 6. As processed by the authors: Estimated nucleated cell counts came from reference gene primer amplification. Sequencing was performed with immunoSEQ multiplex PCR; in TCRdb, only in-frame clones are kept and a portion is missing. Clone size and the V and J calls come from that table; the DNA yielded D and trimming. The sample records about 54,000 clones, around four fifths being singletons. The sample was peripheral blood. This sequence originates from a man aged 50 or older with acute or convalescent COVID-19. The chain uses TRBV5-1 and TRBJ2-7; 8 nucleotides match TRBD1. CDR3 region: CASSGIQGGSYEQYF. CDR3 bases: TGCGCCAGCAGCGGGATACAGGGGGGCTCCTACGAGCAGTACTTC.